This T cell receptor beta chain was found in a study of early stage breast cancer tumors. The overall study: Approximately 10-fold was the mean read coverage per sample.

Study results and caveats: Compared with adjacent normal breast, tumors showed approximately 2.5-fold denser, more clonal T cells. Enriched TCRB sequences shared across patients were mostly commonly generated sequences.

This clone was observed a few times. Its antigen remains unidentified. Sequencing used immunoSEQ multiplex PCR; TCRdb keeps in-frame clones, though not all of them. The sample carries approximately 75,000 clones, approximately 80% recorded once. The CDR3 runs to 14 residues. The sequenced sample was blood. The chain joins TRBV21-1 to TRBJ1-1; no check of the table's D call, TRBD1, against the DNA was made. TRBV21-1 is a documented pseudogene. The source of this sequence is a person aged 40 to 49 with breast cancer. The CDR3 coding sequence is TGTGCCAGCAGCAAGGACAAGGGGAACACTGAAGCTTTCTTT. Translated, it gives CASSKDKGNTEAFF.